Given below is one T cell receptor (beta chain) in context. The antigen is not known. This specimen comes from a study of OX40 agonist ivuxolimab in advanced cancers. About the research overall: Head and neck, renal cell, melanoma or hepatocellular carcinoma were the cancers that dose-escalation patients had.

Study-level points and caveats: At 0.1 to 3.0 mg/kg, clonal expansion of CD4+ and CD8+ blood T cells had occurred by week 6.

Sequencing used immunoSEQ multiplex PCR; TCRdb keeps in-frame clones, though not all of them. The sample yields 20,000 or so clones, about 80% seen once. The CDR3 has 13 amino acids. Germline CDR1 and CDR2: LNHDA and SQIVND (reference sequence). V was cut by 7 bases and J by 5 bases, with 14 bases left in between. The starting material was CD4+ or CD8+ T cells sorted from blood, obtained in a trial of the OX40 agonist ivuxolimab. This clonotype was sampled from an adult with an advanced solid tumor such as melanoma, head and neck, liver or kidney cancer. The chain couples TRBV19 to TRBJ1-1; maybe TRBD1 (6 bases). As DNA, the CDR3 is TGTGCCAGTATCCTAAGGGGGGGTACTGAAGCTTTCTTT. Amino acids: CASILRGGTEAFF.